This record covers a single TCR beta chain. These data belong to a study of shared clonotypes between healthy human individuals. Turning to the study itself: Per donor, CD8 memory used one plate, CD8 naive used two, CD4 memory used three and CD4 naive used three.

The CDR3 is made up of 15 amino acids. V shed 0 bases and J shed 0 bases, with 8 bases lying between them. Germline-derived CDR1 and CDR2 are KGHSH and LQKENI. Each subset's genomic DNA was split evenly across several immunoSEQ plates. The sorted-subset replicate PCRs were given approximately 190 ng DNA, which is 25,000 to 35,000 T cell genomes. Method: immunoSEQ multiplex PCR; TCRdb's copy keeps in-frame clones and lacks some. The table has under 600,000 clones, about 97% seen once. V is TRBV18 and J is TRBJ1-1; D call uncertain. This TCR came from a woman aged 25 to 45 in good health. The specimen was naive CD4+ T cells sorted from blood. The subset: CD45RA+ positively selected. The CDR3 DNA follows: TGTGCCAGCTCACCACCTTCTTTAGTGAACACTGAAGCTTTCTTT. Encoded protein: CASSPPSLVNTEAFF.